A single sample is the source of the 11 T cell receptor beta chains below, sequenced in a study of T cell clonality in common variable immunodeficiency. Findings and limits, study-wide: In common variable immunodeficiency, TCR beta chains reportedly carried fewer deletions and N-nucleotide insertions.

Their specific antigens are unknown. Profiling relied on immunoSEQ multiplex PCR, and the TCRdb table lists in-frame clones only, not all of them. Recorded here are several thousand clones, none singletons. Sequences were obtained from peripheral blood mononuclear cells. All receptors come from a human donor with common variable immunodeficiency.

This clone has a count of ten or more. From the germline J gene comes the end of the CDR3, since the read stops 3 residues before it. The chain is built from TRBV19 and TRBJ1-2, with TRBD1 matching over 9 bases. Germline assignment: CDR1 LNHDA and CDR2 SQIVND (reference sequence). Trimming cost V 4 bases and J 5 bases; bases outside gene matches: 8. This CDR3 has 15 amino acids. The CDR3 here is CASSTNTGGGYGYTF. The part of the CDR3 DNA that was read is TGTGCCAGTAGTACTAATACAGGGGGCGGATATGGC. The whole variable domain, filled in from reference TRBV19 and TRBJ1-2, reads DGGITQSPKYLFRKEGQNVTLSCEQNLNHDAMYWYRQDPGQGLRLIYYSQIVNDFQKGDIAEGYSVSREKKESFPLTVTSAQKNPTAFYLCASSTNTGGGYGYTFGSGTRLTVV.

This clone appeared many times. From the germline J gene comes the end of the CDR3, since the read stops 3 residues before it. V is TRBV19 and J is TRBJ2-7; tentatively, D is TRBD2 (5 bases). This CDR3 has 15 residues. Germline V gene data show CDR1 as LNHDA and CDR2 as SQIVND (reference sequence). Trimming took 5 bases from V and 4 from J, leaving 18 bases between them. Partial CDR3 DNA: TGTGCCAGTAGTCTCCGAGGGCAGGCAGGATACGAG. Its translation is CASSLRGQAGYE. The CDR3 reads in full as CASSLRGQAGYEQYF.

Many counts were recorded for this clone. The DNA read from the CDR3 is TGTGCCAGCAGGGGGGCAGGGGGAGCCTACGAG. It is translated as CASRGAGGAYE. The entire CDR3 sequence reads CASRGAGGAYEQYF. This sequence joins TRBV28 and TRBJ2-7; 7 bases match TRBD1. The read falls 3 residues short of the CDR3 end, and the missing part is taken from the germline J gene. The J segment lost 2 bases and the V segment lost 6 bases, leaving 7 bases of the junction unmatched. This CDR3 spans 14 amino acids. Germline CDR1 is MDHEN and CDR2 is SYDVKM.

The sample holds many counts of this clone. The CDR3 end is not reached by the read, which stops 3 residues before it; the germline J gene fills it in. This rearrangement joins TRBV7-9 to TRBJ1-2; D not certain. This CDR3 region has 13 residues. The V gene lost 6 bases and the J gene lost 0 bases, with 8 bases spanning the gap. CDR1 SEHNR and CDR2 FQNEAQ come from the germline V gene (reference sequence). The DNA read from the CDR3 is TGTGCCAGCAGGGCAGACACTAACTATGGC. Its translation: CASRADTNYG. Given in full, the CDR3 is CASRADTNYGYTF.

This clone was counted at least ten times. The CDR3 is cut off 3 residues early in the read; its end comes from the germline J gene. The chain employs TRBV5-1 and TRBJ1-4; 9 bases line up with TRBD1. Trimming removed 4 bases from V and 1 base from J; junction bases left unmatched: 2. The CDR3 covers 15 residues. Germline CDR1 and CDR2: SGHRS and YFSETQ. The covered CDR3 bases are TGCGCCAGCAGCCCGGGACAGGGAACTAATGAAAAA. It yields the protein CASSPGQGTNEK. From start to end, the CDR3 is CASSPGQGTNEKLFF. Based on the CDR3 plus reference TRBV5-1 and TRBJ1-4, the full variable domain is KAGVTQTPRYLIKTRGQQVTLSCSPISGHRSVSWYQQTPGQGLQFLFEYFSETQRNKGNFPGRFSGRQFSNSRSEMNVSTLELGDSALYLCASSPGQGTNEKLFFGSGTQLSVL.

This clone has a count of ten or more. The read terminates 3 residues before the CDR3 end, so the remaining end is supplied by the germline J gene. The chain uses TRBV10-3 and TRBJ2-3; a weak D match, TRBD1 (6 bases). Trimming took 8 bases from V and 7 from J, leaving 25 bases between them. The CDR3 has 16 amino acids. The V gene's germline CDR1 is ENHRY and CDR2 SYGVKD. Partial CDR3 DNA: TGTGCCATCCCCACCCCACAGGGTAGTTTCCTTAATACG. Its translation is CAIPTPQGSFLNT. The entire CDR3 protein is CAIPTPQGSFLNTQYF.

This clone is labeled as medium-sized. The observed sequence ends 3 residues before the CDR3 terminus, with the missing tail filled in from the germline J gene. The chain has TRBV5-5 and TRBJ2-3; D gene ambiguous. V was trimmed by 4 bases and J by 1 base, leaving 13 bases between them. Germline V gene data show CDR1 as SGHKS and CDR2 as YYEKEE (reference sequence). The CDR3 has 15 residues. This CDR3 is CASSPERLRTDTQYF. The CDR3 DNA, read in part, is TGTGCCAGCAGCCCAGAGAGATTACGCACAGATACG.

This clone was seen at least ten times. Read coverage stops 3 residues before the CDR3 terminus; the germline J gene supplies the remainder. The chain employs TRBV18 and TRBJ1-2, with D perhaps TRBD1 (5 bases). Trimming removed 5 bases from V and 2 bases from J, with 15 bases in between. CDR1 and CDR2 (germline): KGHSH, LQKENI. This CDR3 spans 15 amino acids. CDR3 region: CASSSSPDTNYGYTF. CDR3 bases read: TGTGCCAGCTCATCTAGTCCGGACACCAACTATGGC.

In this sample, this clone turned up many times. The CDR3 is cut off 3 residues early in the read; its end comes from the germline J gene. The V and J genes are TRBV20-1 and TRBJ2-2; 8 bases are a match to TRBD1. Losses at the gene ends were 3 bases for V and 6 bases for J; bases not matched to a gene: 9. The germline V gene encodes CDR1 DFQATT and CDR2 SNEGSKA (reference sequence). The CDR3 length is 15 residues. The CDR3 reads CSASVRGRRAGELFF. Incomplete CDR3 DNA: TGCAGTGCTAGCGTCAGGGGGCGCCGGGCCGGGGAG.

By share, this clone counts as large. The DNA ends 3 residues before the CDR3 does, and the rest of the CDR3 is filled in from the germline J gene. V usage is TRBV5-1 and J usage is TRBJ2-5, with 7 positions matching TRBD1. J gave up 3 bases and V 7 bases, and 3 bases lay outside the gene matches. CDR1 is SGHRS and CDR2 is YFSETQ in the germline V gene. The CDR3 runs to 12 residues. CDR3 bases read: TGCGCCAGCGGCCAGGGGGAAGAGACC. Protein sequence: CASGQGEET. The full CDR3 protein reads CASGQGEETQYF.

There are many counts of this clone. The read ends 3 residues shy of where the CDR3 ends; the end is completed using the germline J gene. The chain is built from TRBV20-1 and TRBJ2-7, with 7 bases that match TRBD2. This CDR3 has 14 residues. V lost 0 bases to trimming and J lost 3 bases; unmatched junction nucleotides: 5. Germline V gene data show CDR1 as DFQATT and CDR2 as SNEGSKA (reference sequence). The CDR3: CSARDQGTNYEQYF. CDR3 bases read: TGCAGTGCTAGAGATCAAGGGACTAACTACGAG.